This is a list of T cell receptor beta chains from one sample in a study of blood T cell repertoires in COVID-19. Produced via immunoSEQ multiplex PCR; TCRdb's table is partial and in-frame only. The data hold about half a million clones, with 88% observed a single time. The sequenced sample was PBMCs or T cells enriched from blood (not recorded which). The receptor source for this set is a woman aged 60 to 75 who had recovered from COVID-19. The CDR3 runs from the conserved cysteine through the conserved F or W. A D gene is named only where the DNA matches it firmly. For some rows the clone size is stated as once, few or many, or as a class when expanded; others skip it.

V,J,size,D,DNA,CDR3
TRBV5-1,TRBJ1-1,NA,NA,TGCGCCAGCAGCTCACAGGGAAACCAGGTCACTGAAGCTTTCTTT,CASSSQGNQVTEAFF
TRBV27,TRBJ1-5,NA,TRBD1,TGTGCCAGCAGTTTCAGGGGGCATATGAGCAATCAGCCCCAGCATTTT,CASSFRGHMSNQPQHF
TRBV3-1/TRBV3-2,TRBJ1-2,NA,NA,TGTGCCAGCAGCCAAGGTACGAGGGGCTACACCTTC,CASSQGTRGYTF
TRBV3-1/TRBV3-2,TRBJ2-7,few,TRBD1,TGTGCCAGCAGCCCCCGTCCCGGGACAGGCCCCTACGAGCAGTACTTC,CASSPRPGTGPYEQYF
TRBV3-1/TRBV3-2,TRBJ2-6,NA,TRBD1,TGTGCCAGCAGCCAAGGTCAGGGGGCCCTCTCTGGGGCCAACGTCCTGACTTTC,CASSQGQGALSGANVLTF
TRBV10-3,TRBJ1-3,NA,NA,TGTGCCATCAGCCCCTTGCAGAACTCTGGAAACACCATATATTTT,CAISPLQNSGNTIYF
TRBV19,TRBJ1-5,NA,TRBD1,TGTGCCAGTAGTATAGGGAGACCGGGACAGGGGTGGCAGCCCCAGCATTTT,CASSIGRPGQGWQPQHF
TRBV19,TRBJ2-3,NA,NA,TGTGCCAGTAGTTGGGGGCCGGATGGAGATACGCAGTATTTT,CASSWGPDGDTQYF
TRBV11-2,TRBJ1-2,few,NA,TGTGCCAGCAGCTTATCAAGTTGGATTGTGGGCGGCTACACCTTC,CASSLSSWIVGGYTF
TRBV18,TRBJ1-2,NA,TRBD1,TGTGCCAGCTCACCATCCGGGACAGGGGGAGCTAACTATGGCTACACCTTC,CASSPSGTGGANYGYTF
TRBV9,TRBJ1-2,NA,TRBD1,TGTGCCAGCAGCCCCCAGGTGGCGGGACAGGGAGGCTATGGCTACACCTTC,CASSPQVAGQGGYGYTF
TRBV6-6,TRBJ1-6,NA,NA,TGTGCCACCTGCGACCGGGAACCCTATAATTCACCCCTCCACTTT,CATCDREPYNSPLHF
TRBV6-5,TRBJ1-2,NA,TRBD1,TGTGCCAGCAGGGGACAGTATTACTATGGCTACACCTTC,CASRGQYYYGYTF
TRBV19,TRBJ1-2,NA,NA,TGTGCCAGTACTCCTTCCAGGGGTAACTATGGCTACACCTTC,CASTPSRGNYGYTF
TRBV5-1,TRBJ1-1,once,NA,TGCGCCAGCAGCTCGCAGGAGGGGCCGGCTTTCTTT,CASSSQEGPAFF
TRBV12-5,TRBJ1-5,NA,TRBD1,TGTGCTAGTGGGTCCGGGACAGGATATTATCAGCCCCAGCATTTT,CASGSGTGYYQPQHF
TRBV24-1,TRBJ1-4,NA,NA,TGTGCCACCAGTGATCCAGGGAATGAAAAACTGTTTTTT,CATSDPGNEKLFF
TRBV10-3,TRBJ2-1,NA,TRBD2,TGTGCCATCAGGGGAATGGCGGGGGGGAGAGAGCAGTTCTTC,CAIRGMAGGREQFF
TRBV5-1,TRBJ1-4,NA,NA,TGCGCCAGCAGCACCAACTCAGGGACAACTAATGAAAAACTGTTTTTT,CASSTNSGTTNEKLFF
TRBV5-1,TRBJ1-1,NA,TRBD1,TGCGCCAGCAGCCCCGGGACAGGAGGTAAGGGAACTGAAGCTTTCTTT,CASSPGTGGKGTEAFF
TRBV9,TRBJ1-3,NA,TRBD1,TGTGCCAGCAGCGCTACAGGGGGCGCGGGTGGAAACACCATATATTTT,CASSATGGAGGNTIYF
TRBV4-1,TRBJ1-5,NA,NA,TGCGCCAGCAGCCCTAGAGGGTGGACTAATCAGCCCCAGCATTTT,CASSPRGWTNQPQHF
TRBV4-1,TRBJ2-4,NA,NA,TGCGCCAGCAGCCAAGCTCCCCTTTCGGACACAGCCAAAAACATTCAGTACTTC,CASSQAPLSDTAKNIQYF
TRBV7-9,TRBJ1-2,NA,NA,TGTGCCAGCAGCTTCGACAGGCTAGCTAACTATGGCTACACCTTC,CASSFDRLANYGYTF
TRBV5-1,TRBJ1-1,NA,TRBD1,TGCGCCAGCAGCCAATCGACAGGGACTGAAGCTTTCTTT,CASSQSTGTEAFF
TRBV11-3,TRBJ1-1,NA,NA,TGTGCCAGCAGCCTGACAGTCAACACTGAAGCTTTCTTT,CASSLTVNTEAFF
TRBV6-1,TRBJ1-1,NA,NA,TGTGCCAGCAGTGAACCCGGCGCCTTAACAGGGAGAACTGAAGCTTTCTTT,CASSEPGALTGRTEAFF
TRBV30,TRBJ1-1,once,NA,TGTGCCTGGAGGCTTAGGACAGCCATGAACACTGAAGCTTTCTTT,CAWRLRTAMNTEAFF
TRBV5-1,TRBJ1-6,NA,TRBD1,TGCGCCAGCAGCTTGGTAGGGACAGAACGTTCACCCCTCCACTTT,CASSLVGTERSPLHF
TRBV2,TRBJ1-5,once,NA,TGTGCCAGCGGCAGGGAGGGACAGCCCCAGCATTTT,CASGREGQPQHF
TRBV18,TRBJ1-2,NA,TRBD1,TGTGCCAGCTCATCCGGGACAGGGGGCTCTGGCTACACCTTC,CASSSGTGGSGYTF
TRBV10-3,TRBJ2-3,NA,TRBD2,TGTGCCATCAGGCCGGGACTAGCGGGGGTCCTTAGCACAGATACGCAGTATTTT,CAIRPGLAGVLSTDTQYF
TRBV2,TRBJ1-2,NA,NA,TGTGCCAGCAGCTCGGACAGTCGGGGCTACACCTTC,CASSSDSRGYTF
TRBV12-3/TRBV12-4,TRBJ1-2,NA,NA,TGTGCCAGCCGCCCCGGGGGGGACTATGGCTACACCTTC,CASRPGGDYGYTF
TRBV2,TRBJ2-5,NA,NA,TGTGCCAGCAGTGTTTTGGCAGGGAGGGAGACCCAGTACTTC,CASSVLAGRETQYF
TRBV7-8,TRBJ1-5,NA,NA,TGTGCCAGCAGCTTATCGACAGTTAGCAATCAGCCCCAGCATTTT,CASSLSTVSNQPQHF
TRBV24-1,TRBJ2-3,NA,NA,TGTGCCACCAGTGATTTAACACCCTCCGGCACAGATACGCAGTATTTT,CATSDLTPSGTDTQYF
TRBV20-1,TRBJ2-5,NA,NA,TGCAGTGCTGGTAGAGGAGAGACCCAGTACTTC,CSAGRGETQYF
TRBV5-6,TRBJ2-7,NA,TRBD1,TGTGCCAGCAGCCGGCCTGCGGGGACAGGGGTATCCTACGAGCAGTACTTC,CASSRPAGTGVSYEQYF
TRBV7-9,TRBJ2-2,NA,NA,TGTGCCAGCAGCCAAGGGATCCCAGGGAACGCCGGGGAGCTGTTTTTT,CASSQGIPGNAGELFF
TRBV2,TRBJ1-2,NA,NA,TGTGCCAGCAGTGGGGGGGGTCGAGCTAACTATGGCTACACCTTC,CASSGGGRANYGYTF